The 9 T cell receptor beta chains below come from one sample, sequenced in a study of CD8 T cells in Susac syndrome. Random hexamers served to reverse transcribe roughly 0.5 to 1 ug RNA. One entry per CDR3 protein results from TCRdb running MiXCR on the immunoSEQ multiplex PCR reads. Of some 170,000 distinct CDR3 sequences listed, less than 95% are singletons. The sequencing input was CD4+ T cells from PBMCs. The receptors here all came from a human donor in good health.

In nucleotides, the CDR3 is TGTGCCACCAGTGACCCTCCGGGAGGCACAGATACGCAGTATTTT. Protein sequence: CATSDPPGGTDTQYF. J is TRBJ2-3 and V is TRBV24-1; a weak D match, TRBD2 (6 bases). V was cut by 4 bases and J by 1 base, with 11 bases left in between. The CDR3 is 15 residues long. Germline CDR1 KGHDR, CDR2 SFDVKD.

The chain is built from TRBV29-1 and TRBJ2-3; weak D call: TRBD1 (6 bases). Per germline, CDR1 SQVTM and CDR2 ANQGSEA. The CDR3 totals 13 residues. Trimming cost V 4 bases and J 3 bases, with 11 bases left between them. CDR3 nucleotides: TGCAGCGTTGTTGTCAGGGGAACAGATACGCAGTATTTT. Amino acid sequence: CSVVVRGTDTQYF.

The chain couples TRBV20-1 to TRBJ1-1, with TRBD1 as a possible D gene (5 bases). Germline V CDR1 and CDR2: DFQATT, SNEGSKA (reference sequence). The CDR3 has 12 amino acids. The germline V and J ends were trimmed by 6 bases and 7 bases, with 15 bases remaining between them. DNA of the CDR3: TGCAGTGCGAGGGACTTAATGGATGAAGCTTTCTTT. This encodes CSARDLMDEAFF.

The rearrangement uses TRBV12-3 or TRBV12-4 and TRBJ2-2; TRBD1 matches at 10 bases. The CDR3 contains 16 residues. After removal of 7 bases from V and 5 bases from J, the junction contained 10 bases not matched to a gene. CDR3: CASTDRGQMGTGELFF. CDR3 sequence (DNA): TGTGCCAGCACCGACAGGGGGCAAATGGGTACCGGGGAGCTGTTTTTT.

The J gene is TRBJ1-1, the V gene TRBV14; perhaps TRBD1 as D (6 bases). V gave up 4 bases and J gave up 10 bases, with 16 bases separating them. The CDR3 runs 13 residues. Germline CDR1 reads SGHDN; CDR2 reads FVKESK. The CDR3 DNA reads as TGTGCCAGCAGCCCAGAGGGGGTCTCCGGAGCTTTCTTT. Translating gives CASSPEGVSGAFF.

CDR3 sequence: CASSQGSTSGSGEQFF. The CDR3 DNA reads TGTGCCAGCAGCCAAGGTTCGACTAGCGGGAGTGGTGAGCAGTTCTTC. The rearrangement uses TRBV14 and TRBJ2-1; 12 nucleotides align to TRBD2. The germline V gene has CDR1 SGHDN and CDR2 FVKESK. V lost 1 base, J lost 9 bases, and 7 bases stayed unmatched. The CDR3 spans 16 residues. Full variable domain (remainder filled in from reference TRBV14 and TRBJ2-1): EAGVTQFPSHSVIEKGQTVTLRCDPISGHDNLYWYRRVMGKEIKFLLHFVKESKQDESGMPNNRFLAERTGGTYSTLKVQPAELEDSGVYFCASSQGSTSGSGEQFFGPGTRLTVL.

The V and J genes are TRBV7-9 and TRBJ2-7, with 10 bases identical to TRBD1. This CDR3 has 16 residues. The germline gives CDR1 SEHNR, CDR2 FQNEAQ (reference sequence). The trim removed 3 bases at V and 6 bases at J, leaving 11 bases unmatched. CDR3 in DNA: TGTGCCAGCAGCTTGCTTGATCCGGGGACAGGGGCCGAGCAGTACTTC. It yields the protein CASSLLDPGTGAEQYF.

The chain carries TRBV30 and TRBJ2-3; 8 nucleotides align to TRBD2. Germline V gene lookup returns CDR1 GTSNPN and CDR2 SVGIG (reference sequence). Trimming took 4 bases from V and 5 from J; bases not matched to a gene: 11. CDR3 length: 15 residues. CDR3 residues: CAWTRRGRPEDTQYF. Written as DNA, the CDR3 is TGTGCCTGGACGAGGCGCGGGAGGCCCGAAGATACGCAGTATTTT.

The genes are TRBV27 and TRBJ1-2; D call uncertain. V was shortened by 5 bases and J by 7 bases, with 14 bases between the two germline ends. Germline V CDR1 and CDR2: MNHEY, SMNVEV (reference sequence). The CDR3 covers 13 residues. The CDR3, as DNA: TGTGCCAGCAGTCAACCGGGCAGGCCTGGCTACACCTTC. Translating it yields CASSQPGRPGYTF.